A few counts support the clone carrying this TCR beta chain. Looked up from germline, CDR1 is SGHDN and CDR2 is FVKESK. V was clipped by 3 bases and J by 5 bases, with 10 bases between them. The CDR3 has 13 residues. The data originate from a study of blood T cell repertoires in COVID-19. Study-level information: Donors in the United States, Italy and Spain gave samples during acute or convalescent COVID-19. Nucleic acid was either cDNA or gDNA, and it came from T cells, B-cell-depleted T cells, or PBMCs.

How the authors handled the data: How many nucleated cells were present was estimated from reference gene primer amplification. The repertoire was sequenced with immunoSEQ multiplex PCR; TCRdb's copy has only in-frame clones and lacks some. V, J and clone size are those of that table, while D and trimming were read from the DNA. The sample carries over 350,000 clones, 86% recorded once. Sample: peripheral blood. The receptor's source is a woman under 40 with active or convalescent COVID-19. The rearrangement joins TRBV14 to TRBJ1-2, with D perhaps matching TRBD1 (6 bases). The CDR3: CASSQGAPYGYTF. CDR3 in DNA: TGTGCCAGCAGCCAGGGGGCCCCGTATGGCTACACCTTC.